This T cell receptor (beta chain) was captured by sequencing in a study of T cell repertoires in cytomegalovirus infection. Study at large: Public TCR beta signatures marked donors with CMV infection and the matching HLA.

The CDR3 has 14 amino acids. CDR1 GTSNPN and CDR2 SVGIG come from the germline V gene (reference sequence). V shed 0 bases, J shed 9 bases, and the junction held 2 bases outside the gene matches. Whole-study findings and limits: Frequencies of public TCR beta families were cumulated, and this identified carriers of CMV plus the relevant HLA. Clonotype analysis showed dominance of the ex vivo response by HLA-C-restricted CMV-specific TCR beta clonotypes.

MiXCR, run by TCRdb on the reads, gives a single entry per CDR3 protein. The sample holds a few hundred thousand distinct CDR3 sequences, about 25% seen once. In regard to this clonotype: The antigen is undetermined.

Specimen: PBMCs. This TCR was sampled from a human donor in good health (CMV status not recorded). Some clones in this sample may be carry-over from other donors' samples. This chain connects TRBV30 to TRBJ1-6; 10 nucleotides align to TRBD1. For the CDR3, the DNA is TGTGCCTGGAGTGTCGGACAGGGGGTTTCACCCCTCCACTTT. Amino acids: CAWSVGQGVSPLHF.